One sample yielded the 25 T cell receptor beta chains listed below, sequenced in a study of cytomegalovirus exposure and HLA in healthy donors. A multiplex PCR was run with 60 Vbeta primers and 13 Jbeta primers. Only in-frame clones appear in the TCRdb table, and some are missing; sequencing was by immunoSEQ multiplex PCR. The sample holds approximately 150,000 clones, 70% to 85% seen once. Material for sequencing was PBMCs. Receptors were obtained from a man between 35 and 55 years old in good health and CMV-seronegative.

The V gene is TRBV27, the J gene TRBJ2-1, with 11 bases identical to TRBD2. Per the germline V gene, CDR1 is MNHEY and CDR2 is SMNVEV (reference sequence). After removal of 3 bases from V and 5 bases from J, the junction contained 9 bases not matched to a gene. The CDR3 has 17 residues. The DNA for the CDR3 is TGTGCCAGCAGTTTCAGGGGGACTAGCGGAAGGAACAATGAGCAGTTCTTC. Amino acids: CASSFRGTSGRNNEQFF.

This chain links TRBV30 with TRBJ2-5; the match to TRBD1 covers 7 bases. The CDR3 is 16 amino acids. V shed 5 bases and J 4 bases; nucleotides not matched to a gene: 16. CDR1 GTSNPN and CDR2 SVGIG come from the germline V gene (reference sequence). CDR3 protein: CAWGSGFDREGETQYF. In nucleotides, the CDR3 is TGTGCCTGGGGATCAGGGTTCGACAGGGAAGGAGAGACCCAGTACTTC.

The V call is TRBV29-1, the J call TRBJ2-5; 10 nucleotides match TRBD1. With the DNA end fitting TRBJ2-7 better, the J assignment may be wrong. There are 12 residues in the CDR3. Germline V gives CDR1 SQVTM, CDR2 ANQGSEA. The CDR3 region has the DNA TGCAGCGTTGGACAGGGGGCCGGCGAGCAGTACTTC. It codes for CSVGQGAGEQYF.

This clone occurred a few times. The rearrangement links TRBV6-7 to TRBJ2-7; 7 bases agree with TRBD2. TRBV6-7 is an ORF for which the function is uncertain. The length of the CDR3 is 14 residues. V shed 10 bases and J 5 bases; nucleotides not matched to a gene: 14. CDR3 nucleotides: TGTGCCACCATCCCCGAGCGGGAAGAGGACGAGCAGTACTTC. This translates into CATIPEREEDEQYF.

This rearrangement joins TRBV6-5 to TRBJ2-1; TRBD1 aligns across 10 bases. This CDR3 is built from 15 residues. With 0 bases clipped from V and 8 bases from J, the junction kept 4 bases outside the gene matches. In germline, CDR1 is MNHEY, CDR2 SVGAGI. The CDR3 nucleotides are TGTGCCAGCAGTTACTCGACAGGGGGCACGGATGAGCAGTTCTTC. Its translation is CASSYSTGGTDEQFF.

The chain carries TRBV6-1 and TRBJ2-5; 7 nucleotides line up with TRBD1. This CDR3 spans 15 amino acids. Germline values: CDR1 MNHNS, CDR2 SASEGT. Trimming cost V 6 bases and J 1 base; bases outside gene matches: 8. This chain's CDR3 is CASRTTTGIQETQYF. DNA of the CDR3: TGTGCCAGCAGAACAACGACAGGGATCCAAGAGACCCAGTACTTC.

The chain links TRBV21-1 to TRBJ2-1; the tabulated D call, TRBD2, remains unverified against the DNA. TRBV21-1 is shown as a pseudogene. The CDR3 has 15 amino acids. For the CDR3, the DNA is TGTGCCAGCAGCAGTGGCCTAGCGGGACTCAATGAGCAGTTCTTC. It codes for CASSSGLAGLNEQFF.

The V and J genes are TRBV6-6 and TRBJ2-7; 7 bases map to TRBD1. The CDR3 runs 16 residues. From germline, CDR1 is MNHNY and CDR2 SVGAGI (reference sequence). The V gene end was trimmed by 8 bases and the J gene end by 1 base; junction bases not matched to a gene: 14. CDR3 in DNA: TGTGCCAGCCAAACCTTCAACAGGGGCCTTTCCTACGAGCAGTACTTC. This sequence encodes CASQTFNRGLSYEQYF.

This CDR3 is CASSISRQMYGYTF. The CDR3 DNA follows: TGTGCCAGTAGTATAAGCCGACAGATGTATGGCTACACCTTC. This sequence joins TRBV19 and TRBJ1-2, with a possible D match to TRBD1 (5 bases). The CDR3 runs 14 residues. Looked up from germline, CDR1 is LNHDA and CDR2 is SQIVND (reference sequence). V lost 2 bases to trimming and J lost 5 bases, with 12 bases between them.

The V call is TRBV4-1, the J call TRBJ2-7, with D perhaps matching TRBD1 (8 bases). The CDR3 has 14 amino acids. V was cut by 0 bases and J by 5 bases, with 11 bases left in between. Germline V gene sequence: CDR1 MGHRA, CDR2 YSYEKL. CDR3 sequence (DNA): TGCGCCAGCAGCCAAGAACAGGGGGGGAACGAGCAGTACTTC. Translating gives CASSQEQGGNEQYF.

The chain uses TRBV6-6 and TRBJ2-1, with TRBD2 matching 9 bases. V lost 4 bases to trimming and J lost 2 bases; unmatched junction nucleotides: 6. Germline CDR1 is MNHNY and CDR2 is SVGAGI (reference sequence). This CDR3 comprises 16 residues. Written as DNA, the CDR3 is TGTGCCAGCAGTTCGGGTAGGACTAGCGCCTACAATGAGCAGTTCTTC. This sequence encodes CASSSGRTSAYNEQFF.

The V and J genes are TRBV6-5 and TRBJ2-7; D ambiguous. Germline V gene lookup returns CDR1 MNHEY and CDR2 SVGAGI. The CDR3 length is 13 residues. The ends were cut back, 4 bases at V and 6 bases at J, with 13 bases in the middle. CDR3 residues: CASSSLSELEQYF. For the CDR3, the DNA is TGTGCCAGCAGTTCACTTTCCGAACTCGAGCAGTACTTC.

The CDR3 loop reads CAWSRQEKDEAFF. Here the CDR3 DNA reads TGTGCCTGGAGCAGACAGGAAAAAGATGAAGCTTTCTTT. The J gene is TRBJ1-1, the V gene TRBV30; D possibly corresponds to TRBD1 (6 bases). The CDR3 runs 13 residues. The V and J ends lost 3 bases and 7 bases respectively, with 15 bases between them. The germline gives CDR1 GTSNPN, CDR2 SVGIG (reference sequence).

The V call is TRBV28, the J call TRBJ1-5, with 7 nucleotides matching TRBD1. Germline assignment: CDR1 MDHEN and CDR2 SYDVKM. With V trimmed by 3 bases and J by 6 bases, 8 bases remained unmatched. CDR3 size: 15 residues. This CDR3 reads CASSLGTVMSQPQHF. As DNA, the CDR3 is TGTGCCAGCAGTTTGGGGACAGTTATGAGTCAGCCCCAGCATTTT.

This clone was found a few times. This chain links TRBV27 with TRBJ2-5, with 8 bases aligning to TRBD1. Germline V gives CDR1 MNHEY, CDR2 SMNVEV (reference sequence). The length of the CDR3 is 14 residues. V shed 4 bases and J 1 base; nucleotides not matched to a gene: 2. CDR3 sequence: CASSSDRGQETQYF. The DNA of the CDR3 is TGTGCCAGCAGTTCCGACAGGGGCCAAGAGACCCAGTACTTC.

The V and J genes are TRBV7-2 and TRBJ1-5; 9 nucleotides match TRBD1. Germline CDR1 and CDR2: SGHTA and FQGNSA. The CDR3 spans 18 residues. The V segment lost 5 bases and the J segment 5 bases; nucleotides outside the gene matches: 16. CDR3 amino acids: CASSVLNRDRVLYQPQHF. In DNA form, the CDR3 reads TGTGCCAGCAGCGTACTGAACCGGGACAGGGTTTTGTATCAGCCCCAGCATTTT.

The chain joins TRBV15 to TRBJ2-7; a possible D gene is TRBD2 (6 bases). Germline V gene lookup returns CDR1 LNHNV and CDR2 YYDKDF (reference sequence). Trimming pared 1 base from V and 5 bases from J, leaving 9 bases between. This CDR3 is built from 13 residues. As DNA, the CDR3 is TGTGCCACCAGCAGAGGCGGGACTGACGAGCAGTACTTC. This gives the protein CATSRGGTDEQYF.

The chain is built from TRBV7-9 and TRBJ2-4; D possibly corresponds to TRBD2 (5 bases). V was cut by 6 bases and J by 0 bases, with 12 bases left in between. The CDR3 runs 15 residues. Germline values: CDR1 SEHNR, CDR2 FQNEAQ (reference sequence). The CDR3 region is CASRRQGLAKNIQYF. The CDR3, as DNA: TGTGCCAGCAGGAGACAAGGACTAGCCAAAAACATTCAGTACTTC.

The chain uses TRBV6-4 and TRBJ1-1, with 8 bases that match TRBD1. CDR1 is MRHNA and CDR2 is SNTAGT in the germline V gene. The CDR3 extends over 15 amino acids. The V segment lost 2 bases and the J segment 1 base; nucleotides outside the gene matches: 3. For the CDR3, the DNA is TGTGCCAGCAGTGACGAGGGGACAGGGAACACTGAAGCTTTCTTT. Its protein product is CASSDEGTGNTEAFF.

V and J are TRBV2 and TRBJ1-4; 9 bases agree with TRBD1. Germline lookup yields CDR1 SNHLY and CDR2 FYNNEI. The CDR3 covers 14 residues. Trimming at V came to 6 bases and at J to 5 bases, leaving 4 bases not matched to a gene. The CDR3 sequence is CASRAGTGNEKLFF. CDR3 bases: TGTGCCAGCAGAGCCGGGACAGGGAATGAAAAACTGTTTTTT.

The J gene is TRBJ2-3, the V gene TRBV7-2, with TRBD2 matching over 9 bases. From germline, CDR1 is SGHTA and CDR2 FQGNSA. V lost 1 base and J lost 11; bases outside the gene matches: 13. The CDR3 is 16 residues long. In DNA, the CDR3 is TGTGCCAGCAGCTTAGATCGAACTAGCGGGTATAGTCAGCAGTATTTT. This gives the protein CASSLDRTSGYSQQYF.

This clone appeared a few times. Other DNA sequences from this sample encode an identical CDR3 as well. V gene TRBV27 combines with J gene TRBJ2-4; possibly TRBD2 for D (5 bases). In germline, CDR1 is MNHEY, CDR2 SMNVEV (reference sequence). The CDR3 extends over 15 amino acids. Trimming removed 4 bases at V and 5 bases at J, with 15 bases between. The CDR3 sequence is CASSSILDFQNIQYF. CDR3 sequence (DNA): TGTGCCAGCAGTTCCATACTGGACTTCCAAAACATTCAGTACTTC.

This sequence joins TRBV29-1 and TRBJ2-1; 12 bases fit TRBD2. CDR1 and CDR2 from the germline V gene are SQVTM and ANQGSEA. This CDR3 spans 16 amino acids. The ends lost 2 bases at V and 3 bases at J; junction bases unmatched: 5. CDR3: CSVEPSGRGNYNEQFF. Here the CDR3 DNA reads TGCAGCGTTGAACCTAGCGGGAGGGGAAACTACAATGAGCAGTTCTTC.

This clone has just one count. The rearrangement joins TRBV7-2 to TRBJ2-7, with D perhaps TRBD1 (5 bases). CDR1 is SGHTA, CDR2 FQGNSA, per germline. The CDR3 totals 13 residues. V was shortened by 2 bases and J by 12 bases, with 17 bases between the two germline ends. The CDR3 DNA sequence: TGTGCCAGCAGCTTAACGGAACAGGTCAGCCTGTACTTC. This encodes CASSLTEQVSLYF.

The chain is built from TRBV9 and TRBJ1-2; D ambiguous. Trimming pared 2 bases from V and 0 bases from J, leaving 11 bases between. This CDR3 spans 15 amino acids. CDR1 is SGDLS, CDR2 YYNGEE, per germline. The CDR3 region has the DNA TGTGCCAGCAGCGTTATCCGGGGAGCTAACTATGGCTACACCTTC. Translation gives CASSVIRGANYGYTF.